This T cell receptor (beta chain) was sequenced for a study of T cells expressing NK-cell markers. Germline values: CDR1 SEHNR, CDR2 FQNEAQ (reference sequence). The CDR3 sequence is 14 residues long. TCRdb reprocessed the 5' RACE reads, keeping one entry per CDR3 protein, no DNA. This sample contains a few hundred thousand distinct CDR3 sequences. The V gene is TRBV7-9, the J gene TRBJ2-7; TCRdb outputs TRBD1, but without DNA this stays unchecked. Sequencing was done on a sample of blood T cells: a sorted CD56 or NKG2C T cell subset, CD4+ or CD8+ T cells, or bulk PBMC T cells (not recorded which). The TCR was taken from a man aged 18-75 years in good health. CDR3 amino acids: CASIRTGGDYEQYF.